The 10 T cell receptor beta chains below all came from one sample that was sequenced in a study of control samples from healthy donors and cancer patients (dated by TCRdb to about 2020). The method was the immunoSEQ multiplex PCR assay. Held by TCRdb, this immuneACCESS table contains in-frame sequences only and omits some clones. Under half of the omission traces to an unresolved V gene where checked; the cause of the rest is unknown. This sample comprises 150,000 to 200,000 clones, about 86% of them detected only once. Nearly 5% of the sample is in the top ten clones. The sample comprised blood. Source of these receptors: a woman in her twenties or thirties in good health.

This clone was seen just once. The chain is built from TRBV28 and TRBJ1-5; D remains unclear. CDR1 is MDHEN and CDR2 is SYDVKM in the germline V gene. Trimming shortened V by 5 bases and J by 12 bases, and 23 bases separated the two germline ends. CDR3 length equals 15 residues. As DNA, the CDR3 is TGTGCCAGCAGTCCCCCGCGGGGAATAGCACGTCTCCAGCATTTT. Translated: CASSPPRGIARLQHF.

The J gene is TRBJ2-3, the V gene TRBV5-1, with D perhaps assigned TRBD1 or TRBD2 (5 bases each). CDR1 SGHRS and CDR2 YFSETQ come from the germline V gene. The CDR3 runs 16 residues. Deletions cut 4 bases from V and 2 bases from J, with 17 bases between. The CDR3 loop reads CASSPGTDDITDTQYF. DNA for the CDR3: TGCGCCAGCAGCCCCGGGACCGATGATATCACAGATACGCAGTATTTT.

This CDR3 is CASSYSEQDEQYF. The CDR3 nucleotides read TGTGCCAGCAGTTACTCGGAACAGGACGAGCAGTACTTC. V gene TRBV6-6 combines with J gene TRBJ2-7; D might be TRBD1 (5 bases). Germline-derived CDR1 and CDR2 are MNHNY and SVGAGI (reference sequence). Trimming took off 0 bases at V and 5 bases at J, with 8 bases between the two ends. This CDR3 comprises 13 residues.

The genes are TRBV10-3 and TRBJ1-2; the match to TRBD1 covers 7 bases. CDR1 is ENHRY and CDR2 is SYGVKD in the germline V gene. V gave up 7 bases and J gave up 2 bases; unmatched junction bases: 1. The CDR3 spans 12 residues. CDR3 DNA: TGTGCCATCACAGGGGGAAACTATGGCTACACCTTC. It encodes CAITGGNYGYTF.

The chain links TRBV6-1 to TRBJ1-4, with D perhaps TRBD1 (5 bases). Germline V gene data show CDR1 as MNHNS and CDR2 as SASEGT. V dropped 7 bases and J dropped 3 bases, with 21 bases sitting between them. This CDR3 is built from 17 residues. CDR3 protein: CASNDPQTETSNEKLFF. The CDR3 region has the DNA TGTGCCAGCAATGACCCCCAGACAGAGACATCTAATGAAAAACTGTTTTTT.

Of note for this clone: The junction and the germline gene differ at one end; a read error may be behind it. The CDR3 DNA is TGTGCCAGCGGCCAGTCGGGAACTGAAGCTTTCTTT. This sequence encodes CASGQSGTEAFF. V usage is TRBV3-1 (or the pseudogene TRBV3-2) and J usage is TRBJ1-1; the D is unclear. The length of the CDR3 is 12 residues. CDR1 and CDR2 (germline): LGHDT, YNNKEL (reference sequence).

On this clone: One end of the junction varies from germline; a read error may be responsible. The chain recombines TRBV7-9 with TRBJ2-1; a possible D gene is TRBD2 (7 bases). This CDR3 has 14 residues. Germline CDR1 and CDR2: SEHNR and FQNEAQ (reference sequence). The CDR3 nucleotides are TGTGCCAGCAGTAGACTGGGGGCGGGGGCCGAGGAGATCTTC. Amino acid sequence: CASSRLGAGAEEIF.

A single count supports this clone. The V gene is TRBV21-1, the J gene TRBJ2-7; TRBD1, the table's D call, lacks a check against the DNA. TRBV21-1 is an annotated pseudogene. CDR3 length: 12 amino acids. The chain's CDR3 is CASSKAGREQYF. The CDR3 nucleotides are TGTGCCAGCAGCAAAGCGGGGCGGGAGCAGTACTTC.

The CDR3, as DNA: TGCAGCGTTGGGGACAGCTTTCAAGAGACCCAGTACTTC. It codes for CSVGDSFQETQYF. This chain connects TRBV29-1 to TRBJ2-5; 7 bases are shared with TRBD1. The J segment lost 2 bases and the V segment lost 4 bases, leaving 4 bases of the junction unmatched. The germline gives CDR1 SQVTM, CDR2 ANQGSEA. The CDR3 runs to 13 residues.

The chain has TRBV3-1 (or the pseudogene TRBV3-2) and TRBJ1-4; D is undetermined. This CDR3 contains 15 residues. V was clipped by 0 bases and J by 4 bases, with 9 bases between them. Germline V CDR1 and CDR2: LGHDT, YNNKEL (reference sequence). CDR3 residues: CASSQDGRSNEKLFF. For the CDR3, the DNA is TGTGCCAGCAGCCAAGATGGGAGAAGTAATGAAAAACTGTTTTTT.